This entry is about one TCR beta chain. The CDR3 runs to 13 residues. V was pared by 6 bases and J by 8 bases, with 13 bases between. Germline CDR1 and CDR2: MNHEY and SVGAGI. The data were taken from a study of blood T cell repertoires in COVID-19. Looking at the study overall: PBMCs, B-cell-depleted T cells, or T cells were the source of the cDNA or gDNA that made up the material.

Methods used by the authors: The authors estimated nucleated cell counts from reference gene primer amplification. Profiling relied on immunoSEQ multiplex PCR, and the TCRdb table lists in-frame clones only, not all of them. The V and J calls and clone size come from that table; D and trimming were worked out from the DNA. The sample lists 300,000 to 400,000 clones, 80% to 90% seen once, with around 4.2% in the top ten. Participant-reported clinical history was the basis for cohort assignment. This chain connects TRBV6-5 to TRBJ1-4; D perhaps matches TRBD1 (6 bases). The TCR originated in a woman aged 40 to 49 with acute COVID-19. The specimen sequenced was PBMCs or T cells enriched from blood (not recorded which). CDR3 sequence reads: CASRRRGGEKLFF. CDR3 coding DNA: TGTGCCAGCAGAAGGAGGGGGGGAGAAAAACTGTTTTTT.